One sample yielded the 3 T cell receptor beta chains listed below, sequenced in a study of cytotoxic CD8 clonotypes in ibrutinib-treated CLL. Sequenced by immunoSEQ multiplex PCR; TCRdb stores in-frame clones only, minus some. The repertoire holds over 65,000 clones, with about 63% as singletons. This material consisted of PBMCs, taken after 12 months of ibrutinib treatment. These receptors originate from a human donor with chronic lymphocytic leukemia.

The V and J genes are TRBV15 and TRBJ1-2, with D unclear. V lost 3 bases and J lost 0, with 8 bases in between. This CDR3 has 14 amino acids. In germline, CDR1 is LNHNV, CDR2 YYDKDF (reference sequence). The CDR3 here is CATSSRQANYGYTF. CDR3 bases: TGTGCCACCAGCAGCCGCCAAGCTAACTATGGCTACACCTTC.

The CDR3 DNA reads TGTGCCAGCAGCTCTAAGGGGACGGGCCACACTGAAGCTTTCTTT. It encodes CASSSKGTGHTEAFF. V is TRBV7-2 and J is TRBJ1-1; weak D call: TRBD1 (5 bases). This CDR3 is built from 15 residues. Trimming stripped 4 bases from V and 3 bases from J, with 15 bases between. In germline, CDR1 is SGHTA, CDR2 FQGNSA.

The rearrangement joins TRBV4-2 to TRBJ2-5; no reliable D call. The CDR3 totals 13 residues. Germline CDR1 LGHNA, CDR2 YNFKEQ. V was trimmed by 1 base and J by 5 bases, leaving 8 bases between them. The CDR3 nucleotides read TGTGCCAGCAGCCAAGGGACGGCGGAGACCCAGTACTTC. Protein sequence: CASSQGTAETQYF.